This TCR beta chain appears in the sequencing data of a study of CD8+ T cells in alopecia areata. The wider study: Treatment with tofacitinib (6 to 18 months) was followed by 6 months off drug. Study-wide findings and caveats: Uncertainty remains about how baseline CD8+ expansion links to response, with one nonresponder. Lesional scalp, notably in alopecia totalis/universalis, had clonality above that of normal scalp.

The junction had 9 bases not matched to a gene; V was cut back by 3 bases and J by 5 bases. This CDR3 has 16 amino acids. Germline loops: CDR1 SGHTA, CDR2 FQGTGA. As for this clone: The antigen remains unidentified.

The treatment is: oral pan-JAK inhibitor, 5-10 mg twice daily. Extracted from the samples, RNA was reverse transcribed into cDNA to serve as the sequencing template. The repertoire was sequenced with immunoSEQ multiplex PCR; TCRdb's copy has only in-frame clones and lacks some. The data show under 200,000 clones, less than 70% seen once. Sequencing used CD4+ T cells sorted from blood, obtained at week 24, from a patient treated with tofacitinib. J is TRBJ2-3 and V is TRBV7-3; 9 bases line up with TRBD1. This clonotype was obtained from a human donor with alopecia areata. CDR3 DNA: TGTGCCAGCAGCTTGAGGGGACAGGGAGGGGTAGATACGCAGTATTTT. This encodes CASSLRGQGGVDTQYF.